This TCR beta chain was obtained from a study of T cells in Graves' hyperthyroidism and ophthalmopathy. In this sample, this clonotype turned up a few times. Researchers took RNA transcripts and amplified the TCR beta CDR3 regions from them. A first-round RT-PCR of the TCR CDR3 used the HTBI primer set. In TCRdb, the multiplex PCR reads were re-called with MiXCR into one record per CDR3 protein. The table includes 300,000 to 400,000 distinct CDR3 sequences, approximately 14% detected once. Germline CDR1 is MDHEN and CDR2 is SYDVKM. CDR3 length equals 14 residues. V lost 7 bases, J lost 3 bases, and 6 bases stayed unmatched.

The chain employs TRBV28 and TRBJ2-7, with TRBD2 matching over 10 bases. The sequencing sample was made of blood. The receptor was isolated from a woman under 40 with Graves' ophthalmopathy. In nucleotides, the CDR3 is TGTGCCAGCAAACGAGCGGGGGGGCACTACGAGCAGTACTTC. Residues: CASKRAGGHYEQYF.